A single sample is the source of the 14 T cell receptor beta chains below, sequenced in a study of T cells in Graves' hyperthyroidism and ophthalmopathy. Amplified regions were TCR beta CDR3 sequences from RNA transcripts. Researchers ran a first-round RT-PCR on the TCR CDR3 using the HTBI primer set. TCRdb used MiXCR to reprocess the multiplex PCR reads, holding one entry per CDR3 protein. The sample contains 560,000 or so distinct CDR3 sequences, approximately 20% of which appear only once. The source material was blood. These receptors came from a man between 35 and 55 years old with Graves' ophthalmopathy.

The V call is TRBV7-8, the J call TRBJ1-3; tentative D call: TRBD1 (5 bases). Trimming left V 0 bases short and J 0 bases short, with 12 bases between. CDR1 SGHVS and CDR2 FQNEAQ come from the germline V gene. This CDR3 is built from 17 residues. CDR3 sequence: CASSLAFQGGSGNTIYF. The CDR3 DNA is TGTGCCAGCAGCTTAGCGTTCCAGGGTGGCTCTGGAAACACCATATATTTT. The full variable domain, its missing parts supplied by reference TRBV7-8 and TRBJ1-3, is GAGVSQSPRYKVAKRGQDVALRCDPISGHVSLFWYQQALGQGPEFLTYFQNEAQLDKSGLPSDRFFAERPEGSVSTLKIQRTQQEDSAVYLCASSLAFQGGSGNTIYFGEGSWLTVV.

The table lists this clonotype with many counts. The CDR3 DNA reads as TGTGCCAGCAGTGGCACCCGTAGCGGCGGGAGATATACAGATACGCAGTATTTT. This gives the protein CASSGTRSGGRYTDTQYF. V and J are TRBV7-2 and TRBJ2-3; 7 bases fit TRBD2. The CDR3 has 18 amino acids. Germline V CDR1 and CDR2: SGHTA, FQGNSA. V gave up 6 bases and J gave up 3 bases; unmatched junction bases: 18.

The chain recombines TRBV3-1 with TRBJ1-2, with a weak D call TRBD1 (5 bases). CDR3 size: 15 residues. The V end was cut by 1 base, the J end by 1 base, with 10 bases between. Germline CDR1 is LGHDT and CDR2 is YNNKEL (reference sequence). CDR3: CASSQAQGYNYGYTF. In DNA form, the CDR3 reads TGTGCCAGCAGCCAAGCGCAGGGATATAACTATGGCTACACCTTC.

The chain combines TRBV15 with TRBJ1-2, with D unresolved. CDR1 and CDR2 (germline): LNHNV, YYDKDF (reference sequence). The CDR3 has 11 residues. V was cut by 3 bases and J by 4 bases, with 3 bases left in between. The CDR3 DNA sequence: TGTGCCACCAGCAGCAGCTATGGCTACACCTTC. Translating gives CATSSSYGYTF.

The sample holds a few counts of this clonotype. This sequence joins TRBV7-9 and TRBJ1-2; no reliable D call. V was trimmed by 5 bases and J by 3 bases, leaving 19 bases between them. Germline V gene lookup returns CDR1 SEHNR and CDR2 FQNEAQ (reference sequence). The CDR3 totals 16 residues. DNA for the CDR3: TGTGCCAGCAGCCCCACGGTAGGGTTGTACGACTATGGCTACACCTTC. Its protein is CASSPTVGLYDYGYTF.

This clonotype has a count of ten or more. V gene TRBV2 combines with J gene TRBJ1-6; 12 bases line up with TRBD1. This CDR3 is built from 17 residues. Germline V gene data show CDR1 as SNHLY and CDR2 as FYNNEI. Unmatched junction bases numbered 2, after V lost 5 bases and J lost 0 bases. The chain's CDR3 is CASSRGQGASYNSPLHF. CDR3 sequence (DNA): TGTGCCAGCAGTCGGGGACAGGGGGCCTCCTATAATTCACCCCTCCACTTT.

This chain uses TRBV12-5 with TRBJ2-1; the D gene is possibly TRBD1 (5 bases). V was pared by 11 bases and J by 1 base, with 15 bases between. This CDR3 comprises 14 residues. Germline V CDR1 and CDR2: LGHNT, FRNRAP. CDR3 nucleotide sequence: TGTGCTTCGTTGGGGCTGGGTTCCTACAATGAGCAGTTCTTC. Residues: CASLGLGSYNEQFF.

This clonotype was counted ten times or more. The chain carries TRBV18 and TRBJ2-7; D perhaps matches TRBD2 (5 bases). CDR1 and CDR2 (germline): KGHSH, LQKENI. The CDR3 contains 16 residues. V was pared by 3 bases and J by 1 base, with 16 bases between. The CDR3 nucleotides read TGTGCCAGCTCACCCCCCGACTACCAAGGATCCTACGAGCAGTACTTC. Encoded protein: CASSPPDYQGSYEQYF.

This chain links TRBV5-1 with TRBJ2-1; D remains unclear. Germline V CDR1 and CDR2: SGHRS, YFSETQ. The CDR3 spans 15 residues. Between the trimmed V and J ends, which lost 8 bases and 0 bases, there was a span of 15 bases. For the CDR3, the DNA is TGCGCCAGTAAAGACTCGCATAACTCCTACAATGAGCAGTTCTTC. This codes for CASKDSHNSYNEQFF.

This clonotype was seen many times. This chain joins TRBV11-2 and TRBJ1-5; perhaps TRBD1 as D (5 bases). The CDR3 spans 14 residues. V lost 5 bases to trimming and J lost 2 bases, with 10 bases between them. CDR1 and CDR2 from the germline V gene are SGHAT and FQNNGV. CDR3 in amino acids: CASSRGPGNQPQHF. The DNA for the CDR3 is TGTGCCAGCAGCCGGGGCCCTGGCAATCAGCCCCAGCATTTT.

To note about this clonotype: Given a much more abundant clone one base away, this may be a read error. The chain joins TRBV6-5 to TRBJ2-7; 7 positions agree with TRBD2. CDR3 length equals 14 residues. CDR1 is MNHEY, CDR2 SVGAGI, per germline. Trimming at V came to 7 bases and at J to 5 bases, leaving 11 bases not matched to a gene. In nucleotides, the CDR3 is TGTGCCAGCAATTTCCTGCGGGAGATCAACGAGCAGTACTTC. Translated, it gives CASNFLREINEQYF.

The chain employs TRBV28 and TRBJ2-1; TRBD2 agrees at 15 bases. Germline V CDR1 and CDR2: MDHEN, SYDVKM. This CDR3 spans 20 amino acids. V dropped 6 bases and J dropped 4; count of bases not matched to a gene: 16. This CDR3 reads CASRTQILGLAGGNYNEQFF. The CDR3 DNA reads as TGTGCCAGCAGAACCCAGATCCTGGGACTAGCGGGAGGAAATTACAATGAGCAGTTCTTC.

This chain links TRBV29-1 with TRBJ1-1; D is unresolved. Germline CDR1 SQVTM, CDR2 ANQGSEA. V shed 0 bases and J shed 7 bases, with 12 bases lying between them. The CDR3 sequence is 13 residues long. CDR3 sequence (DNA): TGCAGCGTTGAAGATTCTAGGTGGGGTGAAGCTTTCTTT. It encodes CSVEDSRWGEAFF.

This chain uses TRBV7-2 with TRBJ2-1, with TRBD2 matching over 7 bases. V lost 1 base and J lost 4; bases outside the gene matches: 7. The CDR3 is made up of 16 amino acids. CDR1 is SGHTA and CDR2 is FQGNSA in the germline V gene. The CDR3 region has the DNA TGTGCCAGCAGCTTAGAAGCACTAGCGTGGTACAATGAGCAGTTCTTC. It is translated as CASSLEALAWYNEQFF.